Reported below is one TCR beta chain. These data originate in a study of cytomegalovirus exposure and HLA in healthy donors. Assay used: immunoSEQ multiplex PCR; TCRdb lists only in-frame clones, some missing. The repertoire holds about 200,000 clones, with about 81% as singletons. Germline-derived CDR1 and CDR2 are GTSNPN and SVGIG (reference sequence). The V gene lost 1 base and the J gene lost 2 bases, with 3 bases spanning the gap. This CDR3 contains 12 residues. The sample comprised PBMCs. The chain joins TRBV30 to TRBJ1-5; no definite D call. The origin of this receptor is a woman between 25 and 40 years old in good health and CMV-seronegative. The CDR3 here is CAWSAGNQPQHF. The CDR3 bases are TGTGCCTGGAGTGCTGGCAATCAGCCCCAGCATTTT.